The rows below give T cell receptor beta chains drawn from one sample of a study of post-analysis software for immune sequencing data. Via MiXCR, TCRdb re-called the PCR reads, giving one row per CDR3 protein. This sample has fewer than 850,000 distinct CDR3 sequences, with 40% to 55% found just once. Source material: blood. All receptors come from a girl between 5 and 17 years old with multiple sclerosis. CDR3s include the opening cysteine and the closing phenylalanine or tryptophan. The order of the fields is D gene, V gene, J gene, CDR3 protein, CDR3 DNA. D genes are given only for firm matches.

d_gene: -
v_gene: TRBV7-9
j_gene: TRBJ2-7
CDR3aa: CASSHFTGGAYYEQYF
CDR3nt: TGTGCCAGCAGCCACTTTACAGGTGGAGCCTACTACGAGCAGTACTTC

d_gene: TRBD2
v_gene: TRBV7-8
j_gene: TRBJ2-1
CDR3aa: CASSSSSGRARSGEQFF
CDR3nt: TGTGCCAGCAGCTCTTCTAGCGGGAGGGCCCGTTCCGGTGAGCAGTTCTTC

d_gene: -
v_gene: TRBV27
j_gene: TRBJ2-7
CDR3aa: CASSPNDYPPYEQYF
CDR3nt: TGTGCCAGCAGTCCGAACGACTATCCCCCCTACGAGCAGTACTTC

d_gene: TRBD1
v_gene: TRBV18
j_gene: TRBJ1-5
CDR3aa: CASPQTSTGNNQPQHF
CDR3nt: TGTGCCAGCCCACAGACCTCGACAGGGAATAATCAGCCCCAGCATTTT

d_gene: -
v_gene: TRBV10-3
j_gene: TRBJ1-1
CDR3aa: CAISPHENTEAFF
CDR3nt: TGTGCCATCAGCCCCCACGAGAACACTGAAGCTTTCTTT

d_gene: TRBD2
v_gene: TRBV6-1
j_gene: TRBJ2-7
CDR3aa: CASSKLAARYEQYF
CDR3nt: TGTGCCAGCAGTAAACTAGCGGCTAGATACGAGCAGTACTTC

d_gene: -
v_gene: TRBV5-1
j_gene: TRBJ2-2
CDR3aa: CASSLWGGDTGELFF
CDR3nt: TGCGCCAGCAGCCTCTGGGGTGGGGACACCGGGGAGCTGTTTTTT

d_gene: TRBD2
v_gene: TRBV6-5
j_gene: TRBJ2-4
CDR3aa: CASSYSSSGLAKNIQYF
CDR3nt: TGTGCCAGCAGTTACTCGTCTAGCGGGCTAGCCAAAAACATTCAGTACTTC

d_gene: -
v_gene: TRBV6-5
j_gene: TRBJ2-3
CDR3aa: CASSLTRLDRSADTQYF
CDR3nt: TGTGCCAGCAGTTTAACCCGACTGGACCGTTCTGCGGATACGCAGTATTTT

d_gene: TRBD2
v_gene: TRBV9
j_gene: TRBJ2-1
CDR3aa: CASSVPSGRGEQFF
CDR3nt: TGTGCCAGCAGCGTCCCTAGCGGGAGGGGTGAGCAGTTCTTC